This is a list of T cell receptor beta chains from one sample in a study of T cell responses to AZD1222 COVID-19 vaccine. The protocol was immunoSEQ multiplex PCR, while the TCRdb copy is restricted to in-frame clones and leaves out a portion. The table lists 120,000 or so clones, 85% to 95% of them singletons, with roughly 7.6% in the top ten. The specimen comprised peripheral blood, sampled on day 0 of AZD1222 vaccination. These receptors were taken from an adult in good health. Each CDR3 is given with its conserved first and last residue. The D gene is left open where the match is weak. Not all rows give a size; the values are once, few, many and, for expanded clones, a class.

d_call	v_call	clone_size	j_call	cdr3_aa	cdr3_nt
-	TRBV18	-	TRBJ1-2	CASSPADDNYGYTF	TGTGCCAGCTCACCCGCGGACGATAACTATGGCTACACCTTC
TRBD2	TRBV30	once	TRBJ2-7	CAWSLGGEQYF	TGTGCCTGGAGTCTGGGGGGGGAGCAGTACTTC
-	TRBV28	-	TRBJ1-1	CASSSPSWTGDLEAFF	TGTGCCAGCAGTTCCCCATCTTGGACGGGGGATCTTGAAGCTTTCTTT
-	TRBV25-1	-	TRBJ1-4	CASSPLGTQNEKLFF	TGTGCCAGCAGCCCCTTGGGGACTCAAAATGAAAAACTGTTTTTT
-	TRBV11-2	once	TRBJ2-2	CASSLVQNTGELFF	TGTGCCAGCAGCTTAGTCCAGAACACCGGGGAGCTGTTTTTT
-	TRBV3-1/TRBV3-2	-	TRBJ1-5	CASSQGGYQPQHF	TGTGCCAGCAGCCAAGGGGGCTATCAGCCCCAGCATTTT
TRBD1	TRBV28	-	TRBJ1-2	CASSLTSGGGGYTF	TGTGCCAGCAGTTTAACCTCAGGGGGGGGCGGCTACACCTTC
TRBD1	TRBV6-5	-	TRBJ1-4	CASRDTGGTNEKLFF	TGTGCCAGCAGAGATACAGGGGGAACTAATGAAAAACTGTTTTTT
-	TRBV5-1	-	TRBJ2-7	CASTGYEQYF	TGCGCCAGCACTGGCTACGAGCAGTACTTC
TRBD1	TRBV24-1	-	TRBJ2-3	CATSDGTGGSHDTQYF	TGTGCCACCAGTGACGGGACAGGGGGTTCACATGATACGCAGTATTTT
TRBD1	TRBV5-1	-	TRBJ2-7	CASSLSGTGADEQYF	TGCGCCAGCAGCCTCTCCGGGACAGGGGCCGACGAGCAGTACTTC
-	TRBV19	-	TRBJ2-3	CASCPGSRLDTQYF	TGTGCCAGTTGTCCAGGATCCCGTCTAGATACGCAGTATTTT
-	TRBV19	-	TRBJ1-1	CASTSLGGATEAFF	TGTGCCAGTACCTCCCTAGGGGGGGCCACTGAAGCTTTCTTT
-	TRBV20-1	-	TRBJ1-2	CSAKVVMSQTF	TGCAGTGCTAAAGTGGTTATGTCTCAAACCTTC
-	TRBV6-4	few	TRBJ2-2	CASSDRGPGELFF	TGTGCCAGCAGTGACAGGGGCCCCGGGGAGCTGTTTTTT
-	TRBV4-1	-	TRBJ1-2	CASSQSPGPGYTF	TGCGCCAGCAGCCAGTCGCCGGGACCCGGCTACACCTTC
-	TRBV5-1	-	TRBJ1-3	CASSLSEGRGNTIYF	TGCGCCAGCAGCCTTTCTGAGGGGCGAGGAAACACCATATATTTT
TRBD2	TRBV7-9	-	TRBJ2-1	CASSLDLAGGQNEQFF	TGTGCCAGCAGCTTGGATTTAGCGGGGGGGCAGAATGAGCAGTTCTTC
-	TRBV28	-	TRBJ1-6	CASSLARVYNSPLHF	TGTGCCAGCAGTTTGGCCAGGGTTTATAATTCACCCCTCCACTTT
-	TRBV28	once	TRBJ1-1	CASSGPAGNTEAFF	TGTGCCAGCAGTGGCCCGGCGGGTAACACTGAAGCTTTCTTT
TRBD2	TRBV11-3	-	TRBJ2-2	CASAPGGGANTGELFF	TGTGCCAGCGCTCCCGGTGGGGGGGCGAACACCGGGGAGCTGTTTTTT
TRBD2	TRBV6-2/TRBV6-3	-	TRBJ2-7	CASSSYPISGGTLYEQYF	TGTGCCAGCAGTTCCTACCCTATTAGCGGGGGGACCCTCTACGAGCAGTACTTC